This T cell receptor (beta chain) was sequenced during a study of early T cells in non-severe SARS-CoV-2 infection. Looking at the study overall: The study sequenced bulk RNA from unsorted whole blood, with chains unpaired. The study's findings and limits: Matches to VDJdb favored anti-spike CD8 responses and missed private and CD4 specificities.

The protocol attached unique molecular identifiers to individual cDNA molecules. A single record per CDR3 protein comes from TCRdb applying MiXCR to the 5' RACE reads. Of over 50,000 distinct CDR3 sequences listed, about 7.7% are singletons. As regards this clonotype: Antigen: not known.

Specimen: whole blood, collected at baseline. This sequence was found in an adult who was a healthcare worker with PCR-confirmed SARS-CoV-2 infection or an uninfected control (not recorded which).

The CDR3 reads CASKTAGSTDTQYF. The CDR3 DNA sequence: TGTGCCAGCAAAACAGCCGGAAGCACAGATACGCAGTATTTT. The chain employs TRBV7-3 and TRBJ2-3; D remains ambiguous. This CDR3 is 14 amino acids long. Germline assignment: CDR1 SGHTA and CDR2 FQGTGA. With 7 bases removed from V and 0 bases from J, the gap between germline ends came to 11 bases.